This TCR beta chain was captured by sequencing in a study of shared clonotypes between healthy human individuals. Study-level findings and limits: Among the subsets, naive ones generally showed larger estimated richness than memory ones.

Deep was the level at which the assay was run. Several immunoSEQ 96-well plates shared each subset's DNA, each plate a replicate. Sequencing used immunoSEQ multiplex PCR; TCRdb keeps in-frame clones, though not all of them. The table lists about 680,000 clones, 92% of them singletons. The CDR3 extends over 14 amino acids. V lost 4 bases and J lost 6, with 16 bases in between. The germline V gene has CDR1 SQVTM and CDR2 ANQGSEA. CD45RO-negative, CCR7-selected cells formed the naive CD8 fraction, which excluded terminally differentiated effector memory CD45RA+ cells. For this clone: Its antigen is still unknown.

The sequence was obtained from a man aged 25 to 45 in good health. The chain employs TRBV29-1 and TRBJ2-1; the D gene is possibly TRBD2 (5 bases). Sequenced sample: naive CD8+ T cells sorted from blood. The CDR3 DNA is TGCAGCGTTGCAGGCGGGCCGGGCACCAATGAGCAGTTCTTC. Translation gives CSVAGGPGTNEQFF.